Reported below is one T cell receptor beta chain. Treatment in this sample: around 19 received Ad26.COV2.S at low or high dose, single or two shots; roughly five received placebo; per-sample allocation not given. Material that was analyzed had been drawn on day 63 after the first vaccine or placebo injection. V was clipped by 4 bases and J by 5 bases; unmatched bases: 6. Germline V gene lookup returns CDR1 SGHNT and CDR2 YYREEE (reference sequence). The CDR3 covers 14 residues. Assay: immunoSEQ multiplex PCR; the TCRdb copy retains only in-frame clones and omits some. The sample holds about 400,000 clones, about 88% seen once. The data derive from a study of Ad26.COV2.S vaccination and SARS-CoV-2 variants.

Sequenced here: peripheral blood, sampled in a trial of Ad26.COV2.S vaccine versus placebo. The gene calls are TRBV5-4 and TRBJ2-3; TRBD2 aligns across 8 bases. The source of this sequence is a person aged 18-60 years who received the Ad26.COV2.S COVID-19 vaccine or a placebo. CDR3 bases: TGTGCCAGCAGCAATAGCGGGACCAGAGATACGCAGTATTTT. As protein: CASSNSGTRDTQYF.